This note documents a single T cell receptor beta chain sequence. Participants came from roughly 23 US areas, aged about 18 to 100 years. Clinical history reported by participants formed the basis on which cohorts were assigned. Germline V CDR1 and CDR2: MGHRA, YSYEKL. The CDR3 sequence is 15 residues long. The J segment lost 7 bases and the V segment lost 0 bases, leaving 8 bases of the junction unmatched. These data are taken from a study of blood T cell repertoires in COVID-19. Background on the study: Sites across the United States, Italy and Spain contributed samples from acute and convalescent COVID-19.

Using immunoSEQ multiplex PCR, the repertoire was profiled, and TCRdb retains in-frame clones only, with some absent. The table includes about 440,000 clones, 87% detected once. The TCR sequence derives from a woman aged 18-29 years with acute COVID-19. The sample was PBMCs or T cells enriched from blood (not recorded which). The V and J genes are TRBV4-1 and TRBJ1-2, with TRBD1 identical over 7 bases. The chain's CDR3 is CASSQERQGGGGYTF. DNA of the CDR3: TGCGCCAGCAGCCAAGAAAGACAGGGAGGTGGTGGCTACACCTTC.